A selection of T cell receptor beta chains follows, all from one sample in a study of cytomegalovirus exposure and HLA in healthy donors. The method was immunoSEQ multiplex PCR; TCRdb's version includes in-frame clones alone and lacks a portion of them. The table has roughly 140,000 clones, roughly four fifths seen once; the top ten hold approximately 1.3%. Sequencing input: PBMCs. The receptors come from a man between 18 and 35 years old in good health and CMV-seronegative. Both conserved end residues are part of each CDR3.

j_call: TRBJ1-2; v_call: TRBV9; cdr3_aa: CASSVAWRGTNYGYTF
j_call: TRBJ2-1; v_call: TRBV28; cdr3_aa: CGSGEVLNEQFF
j_call: TRBJ2-7; v_call: TRBV7-9; cdr3_aa: CASSSGGDRGSYEQYF
j_call: TRBJ2-7; v_call: TRBV5-1; cdr3_aa: CASSPRQGSYEQYF
j_call: TRBJ1-1; v_call: TRBV9; cdr3_aa: CASSAVRANTEAFF
j_call: TRBJ2-7; v_call: TRBV6-4; cdr3_aa: CASSDTAGGPEEQYF
j_call: TRBJ2-7; v_call: TRBV7-2; cdr3_aa: CASSETDRSSYEQYF
j_call: TRBJ2-5; v_call: TRBV18; cdr3_aa: CASSRLLEEETQYF
j_call: TRBJ2-3; v_call: TRBV5-8; cdr3_aa: CASSFWPGHTDTQYF
j_call: TRBJ2-7; v_call: TRBV9; cdr3_aa: CASGLRTGASYEQYF
j_call: TRBJ2-7; v_call: TRBV27; cdr3_aa: CASKVAGASYEQYF
j_call: TRBJ2-6; v_call: TRBV4-3; cdr3_aa: CASSRTVQGPGANVLTF
j_call: TRBJ2-7; v_call: TRBV6-1; cdr3_aa: CASCFGGSYEQYF
j_call: TRBJ2-6; v_call: TRBV30; cdr3_aa: CAWRMGEGSGANVLTF
j_call: TRBJ2-1; v_call: TRBV27; cdr3_aa: CASNPTSTYNEQFF
j_call: TRBJ2-2; v_call: TRBV5-1; cdr3_aa: CASSSRGTGYTGELFF
j_call: TRBJ1-1; v_call: TRBV9; cdr3_aa: CASSVAHRNTEAFF
j_call: TRBJ2-3; v_call: TRBV19; cdr3_aa: CASRVAPSSTDTQYF
j_call: TRBJ2-7; v_call: TRBV9; cdr3_aa: CASSVEEGGLAGVRGYEQYF
j_call: TRBJ1-4; v_call: TRBV6-5; cdr3_aa: CASRGTGTGREKLFF
j_call: NA; v_call: TRBV5-1; cdr3_aa: CASSLLIERGSYEQYF
j_call: TRBJ2-3; v_call: TRBV25-1; cdr3_aa: CASSPVPGPDTQYF
j_call: TRBJ1-1; v_call: TRBV14; cdr3_aa: CASSRTGENTEAFF
j_call: TRBJ2-6; v_call: TRBV7-8; cdr3_aa: CASSLPVRQPPGSGANVLTF
j_call: TRBJ2-7; v_call: TRBV19; cdr3_aa: CASSTPGSGVGEQYF
j_call: TRBJ2-7; v_call: TRBV2; cdr3_aa: CASTEGHPRSYEQYF